These T cell receptor beta chains were read from a single sample in a study of radiotherapy plus CTLA-4 blockade in lung cancer. Clones were read by immunoSEQ multiplex PCR, and TCRdb kept only the in-frame ones, dropping some. This table has over 70,000 clones, 75% to 90% appearing once. This specimen consisted of peripheral blood, obtained from a patient treated with radiotherapy plus ipilimumab. The receptors originated from a human donor with non-small cell lung cancer who had a partial response to radiotherapy plus ipilimumab. The CDR3 runs from the conserved cysteine through the conserved F or W. A D gene is named only where the DNA matches it firmly. Some rows mark clone size as missing; the rest say once, few, many or name a class of expanded clone.

clone size | J gene | D gene | V gene | CDR3 protein | CDR3 DNA
NA | TRBJ2-3 | TRBD1 | TRBV4-3 | CASSQYSTGADTQYF | TGCGCCAGCAGCCAGTATTCGACAGGGGCAGATACGCAGTATTTT
NA | TRBJ2-1 | TRBD1 | TRBV19 | CASSTYGTGGNEQFF | TGTGCCAGTAGTACGTACGGGACAGGGGGGAATGAGCAGTTCTTC
NA | TRBJ2-5 | TRBD2 | TRBV19 | CASTPTSGSPGETQYF | TGTGCCAGTACCCCGACTAGCGGGAGCCCCGGGGAGACCCAGTACTTC
few | TRBJ1-2 | NA | TRBV5-1 | CASSLGDTNYGYTF | TGCGCCAGCAGCTTGGGGGACACCAACTATGGCTACACCTTC
NA | TRBJ2-1 | TRBD2 | TRBV15 | CATSSGLAHEQFF | TGTGCCACCAGCAGCGGACTAGCGCATGAGCAGTTCTTC
few | TRBJ1-3 | NA | TRBV28 | CASSLIGTGLIGNTIYF | TGTGCCAGCAGTTTAATAGGGACTGGGCTCATTGGAAACACCATATATTTT
NA | TRBJ2-3 | TRBD2 | TRBV28 | CASLAGGMGASTDTQYF | TGTGCCAGTCTAGCGGGGGGAATGGGGGCGAGCACAGATACGCAGTATTTT
NA | TRBJ2-5 | TRBD2 | TRBV9 | CASSVGGLAETQYF | TGTGCCAGCAGCGTAGGGGGACTAGCGGAGACCCAGTACTTC
NA | TRBJ2-7 | TRBD2 | TRBV6-5 | CASSVGGGRIYEQYF | TGTGCCAGCAGTGTCGGGGGGGGGCGAATTTACGAGCAGTACTTC
NA | TRBJ1-1 | NA | TRBV20-1 | CSAPKSPEAFF | TGCAGTGCTCCTAAGAGCCCTGAAGCTTTCTTT
NA | TRBJ2-2 | NA | TRBV4-1 | CASSHQDRNTGELFF | TGCGCCAGCAGCCATCAAGACAGGAACACCGGGGAGCTGTTTTTT
NA | TRBJ2-2 | NA | TRBV5-1 | CASSLSQGGSAGELFF | TGCGCCAGCAGCTTGTCACAGGGTGGATCGGCCGGGGAGCTGTTTTTT
NA | TRBJ2-3 | NA | TRBV6-5 | CASSYGAGPSTDTQYF | TGTGCCAGCAGTTATGGGGCAGGGCCTAGCACAGATACGCAGTATTTT
NA | TRBJ2-1 | NA | TRBV6-1 | CASSGGEGVDEQFF | TGTGCCAGCAGTGGGGGGGAGGGGGTCGATGAGCAGTTCTTC
NA | TRBJ1-2 | NA | TRBV9 | CASSVVGGTYGYTF | TGTGCCAGCAGCGTAGTGGGGGGGACCTATGGCTACACCTTC
NA | TRBJ1-1 | TRBD1 | TRBV2 | CASSWTGAEAFF | TGTGCCAGCAGTTGGACAGGGGCTGAAGCTTTCTTT
NA | TRBJ2-5 | NA | TRBV28 | CASSRTVQETQYF | TGTGCCAGCAGTAGGACAGTTCAAGAGACCCAGTACTTC
NA | TRBJ1-1 | NA | TRBV5-1 | CASSLLGQGYSEAFF | TGCGCCAGCAGCTTGTTAGGTCAGGGTTATAGTGAAGCTTTCTTT
NA | TRBJ2-1 | TRBD2 | TRBV4-2 | CASSQGGLASNEQFF | TGTGCCAGCAGCCAAGGGGGACTAGCAAGCAATGAGCAGTTCTTC
NA | TRBJ2-3 | TRBD2 | TRBV7-9 | CASSFFRTSGTDTQYF | TGTGCCAGCAGCTTTTTCAGGACTAGCGGGACAGATACGCAGTATTTT
NA | TRBJ1-5 | NA | TRBV5-1 | CASSSLGGGNQPQHF | TGCGCCAGCAGCTCCCTCGGGGGAGGCAATCAGCCCCAGCATTTT
NA | TRBJ2-2 | NA | TRBV9 | CASSPTPGYGELFF | TGTGCCAGCAGCCCGACACCAGGGTACGGGGAGCTGTTTTTT
once | TRBJ1-3 | TRBD1 | TRBV7-2 | CASSFQTGAGNTIYF | TGTGCCAGCAGCTTCCAGACAGGGGCTGGAAACACCATATATTTT
NA | TRBJ1-1 | NA | TRBV19 | CASSIGVRGNTEAFF | TGTGCCAGTAGTATAGGAGTCAGGGGGAACACTGAAGCTTTCTTT
once | TRBJ1-2 | NA | TRBV5-4 | CASSLEAGNYGYTF | TGTGCCAGCAGCTTGGAAGCAGGGAACTATGGCTACACCTTC
NA | TRBJ2-3 | NA | TRBV6-4 | CASSVVGTDTQYF | TGTGCCAGCAGTGTAGTCGGCACAGATACGCAGTATTTT
NA | TRBJ1-2 | TRBD1 | TRBV5-4 | CASSLALPGTGDYGYTF | TGTGCCAGCAGCTTGGCCTTACCCGGGACAGGTGACTATGGCTACACCTTC
NA | TRBJ1-5 | NA | TRBV7-9 | CASSLSVNQPQHF | TGTGCCAGCAGCTTATCGGTCAATCAGCCCCAGCATTTT
NA | TRBJ2-7 | NA | TRBV7-2 | CASNYAYEQYF | TGTGCCAGCAACTACGCCTACGAGCAGTACTTC
few | TRBJ1-2 | TRBD1 | TRBV7-8 | CASSYSGTVYGYTF | TGTGCCAGCAGCTACTCCGGGACAGTCTATGGCTACACCTTC
NA | TRBJ1-3 | TRBD1 | TRBV4-2 | CASSQTGVYSGNTIYF | TGTGCCAGCAGCCAAACAGGGGTTTACTCTGGAAACACCATATATTTT
once | TRBJ2-2 | NA | TRBV19 | CASSTGKNTGELFF | TGTGCCAGTAGTACCGGGAAAAACACCGGGGAGCTGTTTTTT
NA | TRBJ1-2 | TRBD1 | TRBV28 | CASRLPYTGGGGEGYTF | TGTGCCAGCAGACTACCTTATACAGGGGGCGGGGGAGAAGGCTACACCTTC
NA | TRBJ2-7 | NA | TRBV2 | CASTHPSRSYEQYF | TGTGCCAGCACTCATCCCAGTCGCTCCTACGAGCAGTACTTC
NA | TRBJ1-3 | TRBD1 | TRBV7-9 | CASSLTTGGPQNTIYF | TGTGCCAGCAGCTTAACCACAGGGGGACCGCAAAACACCATATATTTT
once | TRBJ2-1 | TRBD2 | TRBV18 | CASSPQLAVYNEQFF | TGTGCCAGCTCACCGCAACTAGCGGTCTACAATGAGCAGTTCTTC
once | TRBJ1-4 | TRBD1 | TRBV6-5 | CASSYSTGQGNEKLFF | TGTGCCAGCAGTTACTCGACGGGACAGGGTAATGAAAAACTGTTTTTT
NA | TRBJ2-1 | TRBD2 | TRBV10-3 | CAISHSGISYNEQFF | TGTGCCATCAGTCATAGCGGGATCTCCTACAATGAGCAGTTCTTC
NA | TRBJ2-1 | TRBD1 | TRBV30 | CAWSVGTGFNEQFF | TGTGCCTGGAGTGTAGGGACAGGTTTCAATGAGCAGTTCTTC
NA | TRBJ2-1 | NA | TRBV9 | CASSVVAGRGDEQFF | TGTGCCAGCAGCGTAGTTGCGGGAAGAGGGGATGAGCAGTTCTTC
NA | TRBJ1-5 | NA | TRBV19 | CASRTQGLGNQPQHF | TGTGCCAGTAGGACACAGGGATTGGGCAATCAGCCCCAGCATTTT
NA | TRBJ2-2 | TRBD1 | TRBV29-1 | CSVTLTGANTGELFF | TGCAGCGTCACCTTGACAGGGGCGAACACCGGGGAGCTGTTTTTT
NA | TRBJ2-7 | NA | TRBV5-1 | CASKSENSYEQYF | TGCGCCAGCAAGTCTGAGAACTCCTACGAGCAGTACTTC
NA | TRBJ1-1 | NA | TRBV7-9 | CASSLGGDTEAFF | TGTGCCAGCAGCTTAGGGGGAGACACTGAAGCTTTCTTT
NA | TRBJ1-6 | NA | TRBV28 | CASSDSVPLHF | TGTGCCAGCAGTGACAGCGTACCCCTCCACTTT
NA | TRBJ2-1 | TRBD1 | TRBV27 | CASSPTGVNEQFF | TGTGCCAGCAGTCCCACAGGGGTCAATGAGCAGTTCTTC
NA | TRBJ1-2 | TRBD1 | TRBV18 | CASSTDREYGYTF | TGTGCCAGTTCCACCGACAGGGAATATGGCTACACCTTC
once | TRBJ1-1 | TRBD1 | TRBV6-4 | CASSRDSRIGTEAFF | TGTGCCAGCAGCCGGGACAGCCGCATAGGGACTGAAGCTTTCTTT
NA | TRBJ2-7 | TRBD1 | TRBV7-8 | CASSLQDRGRYEQYF | TGTGCCAGCAGCCTACAGGACAGGGGGCGATACGAGCAGTACTTC
NA | TRBJ2-5 | NA | TRBV2 | CASSMLGGPQETQYF | TGTGCCAGCAGTATGTTAGGGGGACCCCAAGAGACCCAGTACTTC
NA | TRBJ2-7 | NA | TRBV21-1 | CASSNGQGAYGEQYF | TGTGCCAGCAGCAACGGACAGGGGGCTTACGGCGAGCAGTACTTC
NA | TRBJ2-5 | TRBD1 | TRBV5-6 | CASKLDRGQETQYF | TGTGCCAGCAAATTGGACAGGGGGCAAGAGACCCAGTACTTC
NA | TRBJ1-1 | NA | TRBV14 | CASSLLLGASEAFF | TGTGCCAGCAGCCTTTTACTGGGGGCGAGTGAAGCTTTCTTT